This T cell receptor (beta chain) was profiled in a study of CD8 T cells in Susac syndrome. RNA amounts of about 0.5 to 1 ug underwent reverse transcription with random hexamers. TCRdb called the immunoSEQ multiplex PCR reads again in MiXCR, with one record for every CDR3 protein. The sample shows roughly 200,000 distinct CDR3 sequences, 85% to 95% of them seen only once. This TCR derives from a human donor in good health. The sequenced material came from CD4+ T cells from PBMCs.

The CDR3 protein is CASSEAPLAYEQFF. CDR3 sequence (DNA): TGTGCCAGCAGTGAGGCCCCGCTCGCATATGAGCAGTTCTTC. The rearrangement uses TRBV25-1 and TRBJ2-1; no reliable D call. Between the trimmed V and J ends, which lost 3 bases and 8 bases, there was a span of 14 bases. Per germline, CDR1 MGHDK and CDR2 SYGVNS. The CDR3 has 14 residues.